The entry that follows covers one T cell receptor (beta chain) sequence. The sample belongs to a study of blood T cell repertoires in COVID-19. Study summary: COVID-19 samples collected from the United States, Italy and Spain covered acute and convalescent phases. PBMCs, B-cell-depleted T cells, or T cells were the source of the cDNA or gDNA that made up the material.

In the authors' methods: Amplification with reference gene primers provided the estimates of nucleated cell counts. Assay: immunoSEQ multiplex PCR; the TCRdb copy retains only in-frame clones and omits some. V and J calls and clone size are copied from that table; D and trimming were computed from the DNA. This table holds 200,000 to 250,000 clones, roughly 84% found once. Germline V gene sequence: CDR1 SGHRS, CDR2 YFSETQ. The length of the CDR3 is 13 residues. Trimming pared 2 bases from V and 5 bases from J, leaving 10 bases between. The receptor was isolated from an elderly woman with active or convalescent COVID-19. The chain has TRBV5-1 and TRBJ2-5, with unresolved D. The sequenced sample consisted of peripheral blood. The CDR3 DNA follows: TGCGCCAGCAGCTTTTCGGGTAGGGAGACCCAGTACTTC. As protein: CASSFSGRETQYF.